Given below is one T cell receptor beta chain in context. This clonotype appeared a single time. Its antigen is currently not known. This clone may be a read error of a much larger clone one base away. This CDR3 fails to terminate in the conserved phenylalanine or tryptophan, so it likely reflects a read error. The data originate from a study of T cells in Graves' hyperthyroidism and ophthalmopathy (dated by TCRdb to between 2017 and 2020). Turning to the overall study: Peripheral blood samples were taken at the time of initial diagnosis, prior to any treatment. TCR V-J signatures able to tell the groups apart were searched for in a discovery cohort of approximately 95 patients, of whom fewer than 45 had Graves' ophthalmopathy and about 60 had stable Graves' hyperthyroidism. An independent validation cohort of under 20 hyperthyroidism patients and over 15 patients who later progressed to ophthalmopathy tested prospective prediction of ophthalmopathy. For training and testing, the 100 or so patients in the discovery cohort were randomly divided in a 7:3 ratio. The study also compared thyroid tissue and blood T-cell repertoires from several Graves' hyperthyroidism patients. After sampling, hyperthyroidism patients received methimazole starting at 30 mg daily, and ophthalmopathy patients received high-dose intravenous methylprednisolone. The paper describes TCR Vbeta CDR3 sequencing of 135 peripheral blood samples, made up of roughly 45 ophthalmopathy patients, 70 to 75 hyperthyroidism patients and approximately 17 progressor patients.

Hyperthyroidism patients were newly diagnosed, with disease duration under 2 months, and aged 18 to 65 years. The study excluded patients with uncontrolled infections, other autoimmune diseases, pregnancy or lactation. Diagnoses relied on clinical symptoms, serum thyroxine and TRAb, thyroid ultrasound and orbital computed tomography. Blood from progressor patients was collected at the time of first diagnosis with hyperthyroidism, before any ophthalmopathy symptoms had appeared. Ficoll-Paque density gradient centrifugation was used to isolate PBMCs from about 9.4 ml of fresh peripheral blood. Progressor patients were initially diagnosed with Graves' hyperthyroidism and developed ophthalmopathy during follow-up. Trizol reagent was used to extract total RNA, and RNA quality was then checked on an Agilent 2100 Bioanalyzer. The paper as a whole reports these results and caveats: Ophthalmopathy was separated from stable hyperthyroidism by a 13 V-J signature model, with around 90% sensitivity and about 81% specificity obtained in cross-validation and 80%/75% obtained in testing. Sample size was not statistically predetermined, and investigators were not blinded to group allocation. In validation, the model predicted progression to ophthalmopathy a median of about 6.5 months before onset, with approximately 71% sensitivity and roughly 79% specificity. Most expanded thyroid clonotypes (frequency above 0.001) were also detected in blood, suggesting blood repertoires may reflect thyroid immune responses.

In the germline V gene (reference sequence), CDR1 corresponds to DFQATT and CDR2 to SNEGSKA. A distance of 19 bases separates the germline ends of V and J, which lose 5 bases and 8 bases respectively. The CDR3 spans 14 amino acids, including both terminal residues. Only CDR3 DNA is held: 42 bases, read in frame from base 1. The TCR beta CDR3 regions were amplified from the RNA transcripts. The TCR CDR3 was subjected to a first round of RT-PCR using the HTBI primer set and the Qiagen OneStep RT-PCR kit. The libraries were constructed in a second round of multiplex PCR and then size-selected and purified. Libraries were sequenced paired-end with 100 bp reads on an Illumina HiSeq2000. From the authors' description of their analysis: SOAPnuke was used to process the raw data, removing reads that contained adapters or uncalled bases, had a mean Phred below 15, or lacked an exact match to the constant primer or identifier. COPE v1.2.5 was used to merge high-quality paired reads, and clonotypes were defined as unique nucleotide sequences. Clonotypes were aligned to IMGT TRBV, TRBD and TRBJ reference segments using MiTCR v1.1. Only V-J combinations with frequency above 0.0001, covering 98% to 99.2% of repertoires, were analysed. The TCS score was defined as F50 (clonal expansion) divided by E x V (chaos), with BLOSUM62-based TCRdist calculated between CDR3 peptides within each V-J. Welch's t-statistics and random forest reduced around 550 V-J features to about 13, which were used in a naive Bayes classifier (R e1071). TCRdb reworked the public reads: Q25 trimming with fastp, MiXCR clone assembly, productive beta chains retained. Each entry is one CDR3 protein sequence, shown with its most common DNA and genes. The V and J calls come from TCRdb's annotation, not from the publication. A total of nearly 600,000 distinct CDR3 sequences appear in this sample, over 11% of them only once. 5% to 7% of the sample goes to the ten largest clones.

Input material: blood. The chain links TRBV20-1 with TRBJ2-1; perhaps TRBD2 is the D gene, with 6 bases matching. The receptor comes from a woman in her 30s with Graves' hyperthyroidism that later progressed to Graves' ophthalmopathy. The bases read TGCAGTGCTCTCCGGGCCGCGGGGAGCGATGAGCAGTTCTCC. Its coded protein is CSALRAAGSDEQFS.